These 20 T cell receptor beta chains came from one sample sequenced in a study of T cells after yellow fever vaccination. One entry per CDR3 protein results from TCRdb running MiXCR on the 5' RACE reads. This sample has 500,000 to 650,000 distinct CDR3 sequences, with roughly 12% found just once. Here the sequenced sample was PBMCs, taken on the day of the yellow fever booster vaccination. These receptors all come from a man in his thirties or forties who received the YFV17D yellow fever vaccine.

This clonotype was recorded a few times. The rearrangement joins TRBV5-1 to TRBJ2-7, with 12 nucleotides matching TRBD1. J lost 7 bases, V lost 4 bases, and 9 bases had no gene match. Germline CDR1 is SGHRS and CDR2 is YFSETQ. The length of the CDR3 is 15 residues. Written as DNA, the CDR3 is TGCGCCAGCAGCGGGAAGGGACAGGGGGCACGGGAGCAGTACTTC. This gives the protein CASSGKGQGAREQYF.

This chain's CDR3 is CSVESQGDGYTF. CDR3 coding DNA: TGCAGTGTGGAGAGTCAGGGCGATGGCTACACCTTC. The genes are TRBV20-1 and TRBJ1-2; a weak D match, TRBD1 (5 bases). This CDR3 comprises 12 residues. CDR1 DFQATT and CDR2 SNEGSKA come from the germline V gene (reference sequence). V lost 7 bases and J lost 6, with 15 bases in between.

In its sample, this clonotype was seen a few times. This chain links TRBV6-1 with TRBJ1-5, with TRBD1 matching 7 bases. CDR1 is MNHNS and CDR2 is SASEGT in the germline V gene. CDR3 length equals 15 residues. Trimming removed 6 bases from V and 6 bases from J; junction bases left unmatched: 11. CDR3 DNA sequence: TGTGCCAGCAGCAACGGGGCACAGGGGCGTCAGCCCCAGCATTTT. Translation gives CASSNGAQGRQPQHF.

The sample holds many counts of this clonotype. This chain links TRBV28 with TRBJ1-1; no clear D gene. Germline V gene data show CDR1 as MDHEN and CDR2 as SYDVKM. Trimming took 5 bases from V and 1 from J, leaving 2 bases between them. The CDR3 has 11 residues. The chain's CDR3 is CASSANTEAFF. The CDR3 DNA reads TGTGCCAGCAGTGCGAACACTGAAGCTTTCTTT.

The sample holds many counts of this clonotype. V is TRBV7-2 and J is TRBJ2-3, with D uncertain. Per germline, CDR1 SGHTA and CDR2 FQGNSA. This CDR3 has 12 residues. V lost 3 bases to trimming and J lost 5 bases, with 6 bases between them. For the CDR3, the DNA is TGTGCCAGCAGCTTTTTGGGAGATACGCAGTATTTT. This encodes CASSFLGDTQYF.

The gene calls are TRBV3-1 and TRBJ2-3; possible D gene TRBD2, 5 bases. The germline V gene has CDR1 LGHDT and CDR2 YNNKEL (reference sequence). V was trimmed by 8 bases and J by 8 bases, leaving 14 bases between them. This CDR3 has 12 residues. CDR3 loop: CASELGEGTQYF. The CDR3 DNA sequence: TGTGCCAGCGAACTGGGAGAGGGTACGCAGTATTTT.

V is TRBV7-2 and J is TRBJ1-3; D perhaps matches TRBD1 (6 bases). V lost 3 bases to trimming and J lost 4 bases, with 16 bases between them. The germline V gene has CDR1 SGHTA and CDR2 FQGNSA. The CDR3 sequence is 16 residues long. CDR3 sequence (DNA): TGTGCCAGCAGCTTTGGATCCACGGGGGCCGGAAACACCATATATTTT. It yields the protein CASSFGSTGAGNTIYF.

The chain joins TRBV10-3 to TRBJ2-5, with 12 bases that match TRBD2. Trimming removed 6 bases from V and 4 bases from J; junction bases left unmatched: 3. Germline V lookup: CDR1 ENHRY, CDR2 SYGVKD. This CDR3 contains 14 residues. CDR3 sequence (DNA): TGTGCCATCAGGACTAGCGGGGGCGCAGAGACCCAGTACTTC. It is translated as CAIRTSGGAETQYF.

This clonotype was seen many times. The CDR3 sequence is CASRPLGGVEDTQYF. DNA of the CDR3: TGTGCCAGCAGACCCTTGGGGGGAGTGGAAGATACGCAGTATTTT. J is TRBJ2-3 and V is TRBV7-9, with TRBD2 as a possible D gene (6 bases). The CDR3 is 15 residues long. V lost 6 bases to trimming and J lost 5 bases, with 18 bases between them. Germline CDR1 reads SEHNR; CDR2 reads FQNEAQ (reference sequence).

V usage is TRBV3-1 and J usage is TRBJ2-7; 9 positions match TRBD1. The CDR3 covers 15 residues. Germline trimming cut 6 bases from V and 3 bases from J; bases unmatched to any gene: 9. Germline V gene sequence: CDR1 LGHDT, CDR2 YNNKEL (reference sequence). CDR3: CASSLTWDRVYEQYF. The CDR3 DNA reads as TGTGCCAGCAGTTTAACGTGGGACAGGGTCTACGAGCAGTACTTC.

The DNA of the CDR3 is TGTGCCAGCAGTTATAAGTGGGGAGCTGACGAGCAGTACTTC. It is translated as CASSYKWGADEQYF. J is TRBJ2-7 and V is TRBV6-5; D perhaps matches TRBD2 (5 bases). The CDR3 loop spans 14 amino acids. The V end was cut by 3 bases, the J end by 5 bases, with 14 bases between. CDR1 and CDR2 from the germline V gene are MNHEY and SVGAGI.

This clonotype was picked up many times. The chain employs TRBV15 and TRBJ2-7, with TRBD1 as a possible D gene (5 bases). Looked up from germline, CDR1 is LNHNV and CDR2 is YYDKDF (reference sequence). This CDR3 comprises 13 residues. V was cut by 0 bases and J by 4 bases, with 7 bases left in between. CDR3 protein: CATSRDQGYEQYF. The CDR3 bases are TGTGCCACCAGCAGAGATCAGGGATACGAGCAGTACTTC.

This chain links TRBV7-8 with TRBJ2-1; D is unclear. CDR1 is SGHVS, CDR2 FQNEAQ, per germline. The CDR3 is 13 residues long. V lost 5 bases, J lost 6 bases, and 11 bases lay in between. CDR3 amino acids: CASSPGGPNEQFF. In nucleotides, the CDR3 is TGTGCCAGCAGCCCGGGTGGTCCCAATGAGCAGTTCTTC.

CDR3 in amino acids: CSVLAGVGAGELFF. CDR3 bases: TGCAGCGTTTTAGCGGGAGTGGGGGCCGGGGAGCTGTTTTTT. This rearrangement joins TRBV29-1 to TRBJ2-2; TRBD2 agrees at 9 bases. The CDR3 runs 14 residues. After removal of 5 bases from V and 6 bases from J, the junction contained 7 bases not matched to a gene. Germline loops: CDR1 SQVTM, CDR2 ANQGSEA.

This clonotype was seen only a few times. V usage is TRBV20-1 and J usage is TRBJ2-1; no definite D call. The ends were cut back, 0 bases at V and 6 bases at J, with 15 bases in the middle. Germline assignment: CDR1 DFQATT and CDR2 SNEGSKA (reference sequence). The CDR3 contains 15 residues. The CDR3 reads CSARELVSTGNEQFF. CDR3 bases: TGCAGTGCTAGAGAGTTGGTTAGCACGGGCAATGAGCAGTTCTTC.

This chain joins TRBV5-1 and TRBJ2-5, with TRBD1 identical over 8 bases. V dropped 2 bases and J dropped 5; count of bases not matched to a gene: 5. The CDR3 loop spans 14 amino acids. Looked up from germline, CDR1 is SGHRS and CDR2 is YFSETQ. CDR3 residues: CASSFRTGKETQYF. CDR3 sequence (DNA): TGCGCCAGCAGCTTTCGGACAGGGAAGGAGACCCAGTACTTC.

V and J are TRBV18 and TRBJ2-3, with D possibly being TRBD1 (6 bases). The V and J ends lost 3 bases and 2 bases respectively, with 15 bases between them. The CDR3 consists of 16 residues. CDR1 KGHSH and CDR2 LQKENI come from the germline V gene. The DNA of the CDR3 is TGTGCCAGCTCACCCGGTCCGGGACAAAACACAGATACGCAGTATTTT. It yields the protein CASSPGPGQNTDTQYF.

Remarks on this clonotype: This may come from a read error, since a much larger clone is one base off. The chain recombines TRBV30 with TRBJ2-5, with 7 bases that match TRBD2. Germline V CDR1 and CDR2: GTSNPN, SVGIG (reference sequence). Trimming removed 3 bases from V and 3 bases from J; junction bases left unmatched: 1. This CDR3 is 12 amino acids long. In DNA form, the CDR3 reads TGTGCCTGGAGCACTAGCGAAGAGACCCAGTACTTC. This encodes CAWSTSEETQYF.

This clonotype came up many times. The V gene is TRBV20-1, the J gene TRBJ2-1; 8 nucleotides match TRBD2. The CDR3 is 14 residues long. The junction had 5 bases not matched to a gene; V was cut back by 3 bases and J by 4 bases. CDR1 DFQATT and CDR2 SNEGSKA come from the germline V gene (reference sequence). The CDR3 sequence is CSARLAGGYNEQFF. The DNA of the CDR3 is TGCAGTGCTAGGCTGGCGGGAGGATACAATGAGCAGTTCTTC.

This rearrangement joins TRBV12-3 or TRBV12-4 to TRBJ2-7; 9 nucleotides agree with TRBD2. V lost 7 bases to trimming and J lost 7 bases; unmatched junction nucleotides: 11. This CDR3 contains 14 residues. As DNA, the CDR3 is TGTGCCAGCACCCGGGGTAGCGGGAGCCTTGAGCAGTACTTC. The encoded protein is CASTRGSGSLEQYF.